One T cell receptor (beta chain) is described in this entry. The sample is drawn from a study of CD8 T cells in ankylosing spondylitis. From germline, CDR1 is DFQATT and CDR2 SNEGSKA (reference sequence). The CDR3 contains 10 residues. The V gene end was trimmed by 2 bases and the J gene end by 11 bases; junction bases not matched to a gene: 2. MiXCR was run by TCRdb on the 5' RACE reads, yielding one entry per CDR3 protein. The sample contains about 160,000 distinct CDR3 sequences, roughly 18% of which appear only once. The sequence came from a male donor with ankylosing spondylitis or in good health (not recorded which). The chain couples TRBV20-1 to TRBJ1-1, with 7 bases identical to TRBD1. The sequenced material came from blood, either unsorted or a sorted T cell fraction (not recorded which). This CDR3 reads CSARLRGAFF. The CDR3 region has the DNA TGCAGTGCTAGACTCAGGGGGGCTTTCTTT.